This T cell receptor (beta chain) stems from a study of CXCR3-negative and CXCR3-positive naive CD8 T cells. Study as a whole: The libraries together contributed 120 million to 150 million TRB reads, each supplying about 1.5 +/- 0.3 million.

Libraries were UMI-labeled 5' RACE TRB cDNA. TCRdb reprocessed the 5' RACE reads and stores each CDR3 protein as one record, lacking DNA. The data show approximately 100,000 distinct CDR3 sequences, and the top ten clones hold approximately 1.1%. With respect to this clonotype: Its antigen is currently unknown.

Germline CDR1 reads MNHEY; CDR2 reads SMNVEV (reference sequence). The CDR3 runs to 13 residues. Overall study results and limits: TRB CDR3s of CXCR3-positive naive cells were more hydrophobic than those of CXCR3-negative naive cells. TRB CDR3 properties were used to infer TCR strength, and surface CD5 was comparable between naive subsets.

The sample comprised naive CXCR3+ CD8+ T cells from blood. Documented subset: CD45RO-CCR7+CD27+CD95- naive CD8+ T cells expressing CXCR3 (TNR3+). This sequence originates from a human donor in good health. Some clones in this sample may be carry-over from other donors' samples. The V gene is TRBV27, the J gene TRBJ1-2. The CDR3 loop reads CASSFGGGYGYTF.